Listed below are T cell receptor beta chains from one sample, sequenced in a study of cytotoxic CD8 clonotypes in ibrutinib-treated CLL. The assay was immunoSEQ multiplex PCR, and TCRdb's table has in-frame clones only and misses some. This table holds approximately 50,000 clones, roughly 54% found once. Sequencing was performed on PBMCs, taken at disease progression, from a patient treated with ibrutinib. These receptors were taken from a human donor with chronic lymphocytic leukemia. Both conserved end residues are part of each CDR3. Each record gives: D gene, J gene, clone size, V gene, CDR3 protein, CDR3 DNA. The D gene is left open where the match is weak. Where a row states a size, it is once, few, many or the class of an expanded clone; other rows omit it.

D gene: -; J gene: TRBJ2-3; clone size: few; V gene: TRBV5-1; CDR3 protein: CASSPRTGTDTQYF; CDR3 DNA: TGCGCCAGCAGCCCACGGACAGGCACAGATACGCAGTATTTT
D gene: -; J gene: TRBJ2-7; clone size: -; V gene: TRBV6-1; CDR3 protein: CASSEAGVSTYEQYF; CDR3 DNA: TGTGCCAGCAGTGAAGCGGGGGTTTCAACCTACGAGCAGTACTTC
D gene: -; J gene: TRBJ1-5; clone size: -; V gene: TRBV6-8; CDR3 protein: CANPTGNQPQHF; CDR3 DNA: TGTGCCAATCCGACGGGAAATCAGCCCCAGCATTTT
D gene: TRBD2; J gene: TRBJ2-1; clone size: many; V gene: TRBV19; CDR3 protein: CASSSIAGVSYNEQFF; CDR3 DNA: TGTGCCAGTAGCAGCATAGCGGGAGTCTCCTACAATGAGCAGTTCTTC
D gene: -; J gene: TRBJ2-7; clone size: few; V gene: TRBV5-6; CDR3 protein: CASSGTGMGEQYF; CDR3 DNA: TGTGCCAGCAGCGGGACCGGAATGGGGGAGCAGTACTTC
D gene: -; J gene: TRBJ1-2; clone size: -; V gene: TRBV25-1; CDR3 protein: CASSGVLGLRGNYGYTF; CDR3 DNA: TGTGCCAGCAGTGGCGTATTGGGACTCAGGGGTAACTATGGCTACACCTTC
D gene: TRBD1; J gene: TRBJ2-3; clone size: few; V gene: TRBV18; CDR3 protein: CASSPGQGRTDTQYF; CDR3 DNA: TGTGCCAGCTCACCTGGACAGGGAAGGACAGATACGCAGTATTTT
D gene: -; J gene: TRBJ1-1; clone size: -; V gene: TRBV28; CDR3 protein: CASRPETGGNTEAFF; CDR3 DNA: TGTGCCAGCCGGCCGGAAACGGGAGGGAACACTGAAGCTTTCTTT
D gene: TRBD1; J gene: TRBJ2-7; clone size: few; V gene: TRBV6-1; CDR3 protein: CASSESGGDAGYEQYF; CDR3 DNA: TGTGCCAGCAGTGAATCAGGGGGTGACGCTGGGTACGAGCAGTACTTC
D gene: -; J gene: TRBJ2-1; clone size: -; V gene: TRBV6-5; CDR3 protein: CASSPGQGSYNEQFF; CDR3 DNA: TGTGCCAGCAGTCCCGGGCAGGGTTCCTACAATGAGCAGTTCTTC
D gene: -; J gene: TRBJ1-2; clone size: -; V gene: TRBV4-1; CDR3 protein: CASSQDRLNYGYTF; CDR3 DNA: TGCGCCAGCAGCCAAGATCGCCTTAACTATGGCTACACCTTC
D gene: -; J gene: TRBJ1-2; clone size: -; V gene: TRBV2; CDR3 protein: CASSGGTYGYTF; CDR3 DNA: TGTGCCAGCAGTGGGGGCACCTATGGCTACACCTTC
D gene: -; J gene: TRBJ2-5; clone size: -; V gene: TRBV5-1; CDR3 protein: CASSLGHLSLQETQYF; CDR3 DNA: TGCGCCAGCAGCTTGGGGCACCTCTCGCTCCAAGAGACCCAGTACTTC
D gene: TRBD1; J gene: TRBJ1-6; clone size: -; V gene: TRBV5-1; CDR3 protein: CASSLGPPGGDSPLHF; CDR3 DNA: TGCGCCAGCAGCTTGGGGCCCCCAGGGGGTGATTCACCCCTCCACTTT
D gene: -; J gene: TRBJ2-3; clone size: few; V gene: TRBV18; CDR3 protein: CASSWTHTEDTQYF; CDR3 DNA: TGTGCCAGCTCATGGACTCACACTGAAGATACGCAGTATTTT
D gene: -; J gene: TRBJ2-3; clone size: -; V gene: TRBV7-8; CDR3 protein: CASSLRGPSFTDTQYF; CDR3 DNA: TGTGCCAGCAGCCTAAGGGGACCATCCTTCACAGATACGCAGTATTTT
D gene: TRBD2; J gene: TRBJ2-4; clone size: -; V gene: TRBV4-3; CDR3 protein: CASSQDFGGEAKNIQYF; CDR3 DNA: TGCGCCAGCAGCCAAGATTTCGGGGGGGAGGCCAAAAACATTCAGTACTTC
D gene: TRBD2; J gene: TRBJ2-2; clone size: -; V gene: TRBV25-1; CDR3 protein: CASSGPTGTSVSTGELFF; CDR3 DNA: TGTGCCAGCAGTGGCCCAACCGGGACTAGCGTAAGCACCGGGGAGCTGTTTTTT
D gene: -; J gene: TRBJ1-1; clone size: -; V gene: TRBV6-1; CDR3 protein: CASSQWGKDTEAFF; CDR3 DNA: TGTGCCAGCAGTCAGTGGGGGAAAGACACTGAAGCTTTCTTT